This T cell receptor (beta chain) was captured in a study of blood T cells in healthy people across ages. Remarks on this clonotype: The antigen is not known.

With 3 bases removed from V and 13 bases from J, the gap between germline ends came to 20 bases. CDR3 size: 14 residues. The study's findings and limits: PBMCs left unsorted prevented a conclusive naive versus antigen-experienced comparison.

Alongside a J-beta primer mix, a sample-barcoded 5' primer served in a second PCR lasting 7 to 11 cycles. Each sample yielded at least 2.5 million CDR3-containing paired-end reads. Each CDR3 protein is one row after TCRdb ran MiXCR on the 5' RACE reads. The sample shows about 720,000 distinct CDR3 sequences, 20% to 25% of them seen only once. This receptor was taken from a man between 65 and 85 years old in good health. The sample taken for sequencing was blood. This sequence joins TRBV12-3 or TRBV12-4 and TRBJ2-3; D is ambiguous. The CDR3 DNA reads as TGTGCCAGCAGTTTCTCGAAGGATGGAAGGTCGGAGTATTTT. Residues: CASSFSKDGRSEYF.